What follows are 31 T cell receptor beta chains derived from one specimen sequenced in a study of vaccination and CD4 T cells after COVID-19. Sequencing of cultured CD4+ T cell DNA used the Oncomine TCR Beta short-read assay. In TCRdb, the PCR reads were re-called with MiXCR into one record per CDR3 protein. The sample has around 19,000 distinct CDR3 sequences, approximately 56% seen once. Treatment here: approximately 9-day PBMC culture with coronavirus spike peptide pools or control peptides (ViraFEST assay). The antigens these receptors bind are not known. Source: CD4+ T cells from blood, cultured in vitro, taken before SARS-CoV-2 vaccination. These receptors all stem from a human donor who had recovered from COVID-19.

V usage is TRBV6-2 or TRBV6-3 and J usage is TRBJ2-5, with TRBD2 matching 7 bases. This CDR3 is 16 amino acids long. From germline, CDR1 is MNHEY and CDR2 SVGEGT. J was trimmed by 2 bases and V by 5 bases; bases with no gene match: 11. The CDR3 spells CASSQPPASGQETQYF. As DNA, the CDR3 is TGTGCCAGCAGTCAACCCCCCGCTAGCGGACAAGAGACCCAGTACTTC.

This chain connects TRBV7-9 to TRBJ2-1, with D unclear. CDR1 and CDR2 (germline): SEHNR, FQNEAQ (reference sequence). This CDR3 is 13 amino acids long. Trimming removed 3 bases at V and 2 bases at J, with 5 bases between. This CDR3 reads CASSFSAYNEQFF. Here the CDR3 DNA reads TGTGCCAGCAGCTTCTCGGCCTACAATGAGCAGTTCTTC.

This sequence joins TRBV19 and TRBJ1-2, with no clear D. CDR1 is LNHDA, CDR2 SQIVND, per germline (reference sequence). The V gene lost 6 bases and the J gene lost 6 bases, with 14 bases spanning the gap. The CDR3 contains 13 residues. The CDR3 DNA follows: TGTGCCAGTAGATCCCCCCCCAGTGATGGCTACACCTTC. As protein: CASRSPPSDGYTF.

The chain joins TRBV28 to TRBJ2-5, with TRBD1 matching 10 bases. The germline V gene has CDR1 MDHEN and CDR2 SYDVKM. The CDR3 contains 14 residues. The trim removed 10 bases at V and 5 bases at J, leaving 10 bases unmatched. The DNA for the CDR3 is TGTGCCATCACGGGGGACAGGGGACGGGAGACCCAGTACTTC. It is translated as CAITGDRGRETQYF. The whole variable domain, filled in from reference TRBV28 and TRBJ2-5, reads DVKVTQSSRYLVKRTGEKVFLECVQDMDHENMFWYRQDPGLGLRLIYFSYDVKMKEKGDIPEGYSVSREKKERFSLILESASTNQTSMYLCAITGDRGRETQYFGPGTRLLVL.

V and J are TRBV7-6 and TRBJ2-1, with D hard to call. This CDR3 has 15 residues. The V end was cut by 0 bases, the J end by 3 bases, with 9 bases between. Germline assignment: CDR1 SGHVS and CDR2 FNYEAQ. The CDR3 nucleotides read TGTGCCAGCAGCTTAGCTCGGCGCTTCTACAATGAGCAGTTCTTC. This translates into CASSLARRFYNEQFF.

This rearrangement joins TRBV25-1 to TRBJ2-2; 7 nucleotides line up with TRBD2. V shed 4 bases, J shed 5 bases, and the junction held 7 bases outside the gene matches. CDR1 MGHDK and CDR2 SYGVNS come from the germline V gene. There are 15 residues in the CDR3. As DNA, the CDR3 is TGTGCCAGCAGTGTCACAGCGGGACGGACCGGGGAGCTGTTTTTT. Residues: CASSVTAGRTGELFF.

This clonotype came up a few times. The V gene is TRBV7-9, the J gene TRBJ1-2; D unclear. Trimming took off 5 bases at V and 8 bases at J, with 12 bases between the two ends. The CDR3 totals 12 residues. Germline V lookup: CDR1 SEHNR, CDR2 FQNEAQ (reference sequence). CDR3 nucleotides: TGTGCCAGCAGCCACGAGGAGGGCGGCTACACCTTC. It yields the protein CASSHEEGGYTF.

This chain links TRBV6-1 with TRBJ2-5; the D gene could be TRBD1 or TRBD2 (5 bases each). Trimming stripped 6 bases from V and 5 bases from J, with 19 bases between. The CDR3 runs 15 residues. The germline V gene encodes CDR1 MNHNS and CDR2 SASEGT. The CDR3 sequence is CASREPGRNSETQYF. Here the CDR3 DNA reads TGTGCCAGCAGGGAACCGGGGCGTAATTCGGAGACCCAGTACTTC.

This rearrangement joins TRBV20-1 to TRBJ1-2; D ambiguous. This CDR3 is built from 13 residues. Germline V gene data show CDR1 as DFQATT and CDR2 as SNEGSKA (reference sequence). Trimming took 6 bases from V and 4 from J, leaving 15 bases between them. CDR3 region: CSAPLEGIYGYTF. The CDR3 region has the DNA TGCAGTGCACCTCTGGAGGGTATCTATGGCTACACCTTC.

V and J are TRBV7-2 and TRBJ2-7; D may correspond to TRBD1 or TRBD2 (6 bases each). The V and J ends lost 4 bases and 6 bases respectively, with 19 bases between them. Germline loops: CDR1 SGHTA, CDR2 FQGNSA. The CDR3 is made up of 15 amino acids. As DNA, the CDR3 is TGTGCCAGCAGCTCCCCGGGGGCCAGGGGTGGCGAGCAGTACTTC. Translation: CASSSPGARGGEQYF.

The rearrangement uses TRBV6-1 and TRBJ1-1, with 9 bases matching TRBD1. This CDR3 contains 15 residues. Germline V gene sequence: CDR1 MNHNS, CDR2 SASEGT. With 10 bases clipped from V and 3 bases from J, the junction kept 12 bases outside the gene matches. CDR3 nucleotide sequence: TGTGCCACCACAGGGACAGGGAAACCTTACACTGAAGCTTTCTTT. It specifies CATTGTGKPYTEAFF.

The gene calls are TRBV6-4 and TRBJ1-1; D is unclear. V lost 3 bases, J lost 5 bases, and 4 bases lay in between. This CDR3 contains 11 residues. CDR1 MRHNA and CDR2 SNTAGT come from the germline V gene. The CDR3, as DNA: TGTGCCAGCAGTGAAGGGACTGAAGCTTTCTTT. This codes for CASSEGTEAFF.

This chain uses TRBV27 with TRBJ2-7, with TRBD1 identical over 8 bases. The trim removed 6 bases at V and 1 base at J, leaving 14 bases unmatched. This CDR3 spans 17 amino acids. Germline V gene lookup returns CDR1 MNHEY and CDR2 SMNVEV (reference sequence). The CDR3 here is CASSWGRFGQGSYEQYF. DNA of the CDR3: TGTGCCAGCAGCTGGGGACGATTTGGACAGGGATCCTACGAGCAGTACTTC.

CDR3 residues: CASRTVQANYGYTF. CDR3 in DNA: TGTGCCAGCAGGACAGTACAAGCTAACTATGGCTACACCTTC. The rearrangement joins TRBV6-1 to TRBJ1-2; possibly TRBD1 for D (5 bases). Germline V gives CDR1 MNHNS, CDR2 SASEGT. CDR3 length: 14 amino acids. V was trimmed by 6 bases and J by 0 bases, leaving 11 bases between them.

The gene calls are TRBV10-3 and TRBJ1-2, with D maybe TRBD1 (6 bases). The CDR3 is made up of 15 amino acids. Germline V CDR1 and CDR2: ENHRY, SYGVKD. Trimming took 6 bases from V and 0 from J, leaving 14 bases between them. CDR3 sequence reads: CAIRPGASSNYGYTF. As DNA, the CDR3 is TGTGCCATCAGGCCAGGGGCGAGTTCTAACTATGGCTACACCTTC.

This clonotype was seen a handful of times. The gene calls are TRBV2 and TRBJ1-5; 8 nucleotides match TRBD1. There are 16 residues in the CDR3. Germline V gives CDR1 SNHLY, CDR2 FYNNEI. With V trimmed by 2 bases and J by 0 bases, 3 bases remained unmatched. CDR3 region: CASSEQGARSNQPQHF. Here the CDR3 DNA reads TGTGCCAGCAGTGAACAGGGGGCGCGTAGCAATCAGCCCCAGCATTTT.

The CDR3 region has the DNA TGTGCCAGCAGTTACGCGGACAGGGTCCATGAAGCTTTCTTT. Translating gives CASSYADRVHEAFF. J is TRBJ1-1 and V is TRBV6-5; 8 bases fit TRBD1. Trimming at V came to 2 bases and at J to 7 bases, leaving 6 bases not matched to a gene. The CDR3 is 14 residues long. CDR1 is MNHEY and CDR2 is SVGAGI in the germline V gene.

In its sample, this clonotype was seen a few times. The chain uses TRBV6-1 and TRBJ1-5; D gene uncertain. V lost 6 bases and J 2 bases, leaving 11 bases between the germline ends. Germline V gene data show CDR1 as MNHNS and CDR2 as SASEGT. The CDR3 is made up of 14 amino acids. The CDR3, as DNA: TGTGCCAGCAGCCCCCTCGGGGGCAATCAGCCCCAGCATTTT. It encodes CASSPLGGNQPQHF.

This chain links TRBV15 with TRBJ1-1; weak D call: TRBD1 (5 bases). V lost 0 bases to trimming and J lost 4 bases, with 6 bases between them. Germline V lookup: CDR1 LNHNV, CDR2 YYDKDF (reference sequence). This CDR3 spans 13 amino acids. The CDR3 bases are TGTGCCACCAGCAGAGAGGGGGGCACTGAAGCTTTCTTT. Translated, it gives CATSREGGTEAFF. Combining the CDR3 with reference TRBV15 and TRBJ1-1 gives the whole variable domain DAMVIQNPRYQVTQFGKPVTLSCSQTLNHNVMYWYQQKSSQAPKLLFHYYDKDFNNEADTPDNFQSRRPNTSFCFLDIRSPGLGDTAMYLCATSREGGTEAFFGQGTRLTVV.

In its sample, this clonotype was seen once. One end of the junction does not line up with germline, which may come from a read error. This chain joins TRBV7-8 and TRBJ1-1; D is unclear. The CDR3 covers 13 residues. From germline, CDR1 is SGHVS and CDR2 FQNEAQ. The CDR3 DNA follows: TGCGCCAGCAGCTTAGCGGGCGAATCTGAAGCTTTCTTT. This gives the protein CASSLAGESEAFF.

This clonotype appeared a few times. The chain carries TRBV27 and TRBJ2-3; D is undetermined. Trimming cost V 3 bases and J 6 bases, with 10 bases left between them. This CDR3 is built from 13 residues. Germline V gene data show CDR1 as MNHEY and CDR2 as SMNVEV (reference sequence). Here the CDR3 reads CASSFTERDTQYF. DNA of the CDR3: TGTGCCAGCAGTTTTACCGAGAGGGATACGCAGTATTTT.

This sequence joins TRBV24-1 and TRBJ1-1; D remains unclear. The V gene's germline CDR1 is KGHDR and CDR2 SFDVKD. The CDR3 has 13 residues. Trimming took off 6 bases at V and 0 bases at J, with 7 bases between the two ends. The CDR3 coding sequence is TGTGCCACCAGTAACGGGTTGAACACTGAAGCTTTCTTT. Its translation: CATSNGLNTEAFF.

CDR3 nucleotide sequence: TGCAGTGCTAGGTCCTTCAACCCGCAAATATACGAGCAGTACTTC. As protein: CSARSFNPQIYEQYF. The chain joins TRBV20-1 to TRBJ2-7; D uncertain. The germline V gene encodes CDR1 DFQATT and CDR2 SNEGSKA (reference sequence). V shed 3 bases and J shed 4 bases, with 19 bases lying between them. There are 15 residues in the CDR3.

This rearrangement joins TRBV10-3 to TRBJ1-5; 8 positions match TRBD1. Losses at the gene ends were 4 bases for V and 2 bases for J; bases not matched to a gene: 1. In germline, CDR1 is ENHRY, CDR2 SYGVKD. The CDR3 length is 14 residues. CDR3 loop: CAISADRGNQPQHF. In nucleotides, the CDR3 is TGTGCCATCAGTGCGGACAGGGGCAATCAGCCCCAGCATTTT.

This chain joins TRBV6-1 and TRBJ1-5; 7 bases fit TRBD1. The V gene's germline CDR1 is MNHNS and CDR2 SASEGT. The CDR3 extends over 16 amino acids. Germline trimming cut 7 bases from V and 4 bases from J; bases unmatched to any gene: 13. Here the CDR3 DNA reads TGTGCCAGCAAGATTACCGGGACCAGGGGGAATCAGCCCCAGCATTTT. It specifies CASKITGTRGNQPQHF.

This chain links TRBV27 with TRBJ1-6; the D gene is possibly TRBD1 (5 bases). The CDR3 consists of 14 residues. Germline CDR1 is MNHEY and CDR2 is SMNVEV (reference sequence). V was shortened by 5 bases and J by 5 bases, with 10 bases between the two germline ends. The CDR3 region has the DNA TGTGCCAGCAGTCCGACAGTGCATAATTCACCCCTCCACTTT. Protein product: CASSPTVHNSPLHF.

The V call is TRBV19, the J call TRBJ1-2; 8 nucleotides match TRBD1. CDR1 and CDR2 (germline): LNHDA, SQIVND (reference sequence). This CDR3 spans 15 amino acids. V shed 6 bases, J shed 7 bases, and the junction held 13 bases outside the gene matches. The CDR3 here is CASRTGQERNRGYTF. The CDR3 nucleotides are TGTGCCAGTAGAACGGGACAGGAGCGAAATCGTGGCTACACCTTC.

The chain is built from TRBV21-1 and TRBJ2-7; the DNA was not compared with TRBD2, the D call given in the table. TRBV21-1 is reported as a pseudogene. The CDR3 is 13 amino acids. The DNA of the CDR3 is TGTGCCAGCAGAGTAGCGGGGTCCTACGAGCAGTACTTC. This gives the protein CASRVAGSYEQYF.

The table lists this clonotype with a few counts. The chain couples TRBV24-1 to TRBJ2-3, with no clear D. The CDR3 has 15 residues. V lost 5 bases, J lost 0 bases, and 11 bases lay in between. Germline CDR1 and CDR2: KGHDR and SFDVKD. This chain's CDR3 is CATSGHSSSTDTQYF. Here the CDR3 DNA reads TGTGCCACCAGTGGCCACAGCTCTAGCACAGATACGCAGTATTTT.

The chain combines TRBV7-8 with TRBJ1-4; maybe TRBD1 (6 bases). Germline V gives CDR1 SGHVS, CDR2 FQNEAQ. Trimming took 6 bases from V and 4 from J, leaving 12 bases between them. CDR3 length equals 14 residues. The CDR3 sequence: CASSGGGGNEKLFF. As DNA, the CDR3 is TGTGCCAGCAGTGGGGGCGGGGGTAATGAAAAACTGTTTTTT.

The chain carries TRBV27 and TRBJ2-2; D remains unclear. The CDR3 is 13 amino acids. Trimming stripped 3 bases from V and 7 bases from J, with 9 bases between. Germline CDR1 is MNHEY and CDR2 is SMNVEV (reference sequence). CDR3 coding DNA: TGTGCCAGCAGTTTCACATGGAGCGGGGAGCTGTTTTTT. Residues: CASSFTWSGELFF.